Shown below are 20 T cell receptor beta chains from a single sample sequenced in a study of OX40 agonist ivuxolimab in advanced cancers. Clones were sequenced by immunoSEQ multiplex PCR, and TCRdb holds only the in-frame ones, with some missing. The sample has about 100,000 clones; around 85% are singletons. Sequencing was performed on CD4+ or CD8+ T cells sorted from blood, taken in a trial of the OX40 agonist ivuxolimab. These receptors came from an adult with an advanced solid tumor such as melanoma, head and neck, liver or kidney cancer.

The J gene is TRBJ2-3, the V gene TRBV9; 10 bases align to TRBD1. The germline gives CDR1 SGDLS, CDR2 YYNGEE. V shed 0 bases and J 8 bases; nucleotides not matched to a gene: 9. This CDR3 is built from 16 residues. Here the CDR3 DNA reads TGTGCCAGCAGCGTAGAGGGGACAGGGGTCCAGTCTACGCAGTATTTT. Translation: CASSVEGTGVQSTQYF.

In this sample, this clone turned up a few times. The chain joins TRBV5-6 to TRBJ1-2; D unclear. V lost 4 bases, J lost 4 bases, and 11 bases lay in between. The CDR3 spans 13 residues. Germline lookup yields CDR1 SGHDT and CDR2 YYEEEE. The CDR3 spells CASSVVRGYGYTF. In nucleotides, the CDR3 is TGTGCCAGCAGCGTGGTGCGAGGCTATGGCTACACCTTC.

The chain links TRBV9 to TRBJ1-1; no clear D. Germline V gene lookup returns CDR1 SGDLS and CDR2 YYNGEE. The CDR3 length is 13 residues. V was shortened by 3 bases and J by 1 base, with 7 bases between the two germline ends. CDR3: CASSGRSNTEAFF. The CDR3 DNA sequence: TGTGCCAGCAGCGGCCGTTCGAACACTGAAGCTTTCTTT.

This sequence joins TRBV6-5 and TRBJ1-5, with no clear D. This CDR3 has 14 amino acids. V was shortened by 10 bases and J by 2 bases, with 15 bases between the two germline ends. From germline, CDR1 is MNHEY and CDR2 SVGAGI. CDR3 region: CATSDFPGNQPQHF. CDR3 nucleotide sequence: TGTGCCACTTCCGACTTTCCAGGCAATCAGCCCCAGCATTTT.

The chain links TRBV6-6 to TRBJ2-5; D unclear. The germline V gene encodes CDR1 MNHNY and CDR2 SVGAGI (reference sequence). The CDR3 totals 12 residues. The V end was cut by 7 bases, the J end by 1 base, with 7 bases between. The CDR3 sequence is CASKPSQETQYF. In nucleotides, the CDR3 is TGTGCCAGCAAACCGAGCCAAGAGACCCAGTACTTC.

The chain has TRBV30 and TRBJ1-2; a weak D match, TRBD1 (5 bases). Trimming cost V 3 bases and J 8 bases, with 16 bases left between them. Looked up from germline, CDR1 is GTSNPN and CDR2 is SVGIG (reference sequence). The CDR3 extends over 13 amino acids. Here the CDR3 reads CAWSGASGEGYTF. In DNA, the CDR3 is TGTGCCTGGAGCGGGGCGTCGGGTGAGGGCTACACCTTC.

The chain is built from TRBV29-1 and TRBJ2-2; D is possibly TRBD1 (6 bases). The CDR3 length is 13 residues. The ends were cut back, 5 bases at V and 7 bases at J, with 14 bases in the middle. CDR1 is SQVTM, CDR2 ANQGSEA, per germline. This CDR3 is CSVRRGTGGELFF. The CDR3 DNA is TGCAGCGTTCGCAGGGGTACGGGCGGGGAGCTGTTTTTT.

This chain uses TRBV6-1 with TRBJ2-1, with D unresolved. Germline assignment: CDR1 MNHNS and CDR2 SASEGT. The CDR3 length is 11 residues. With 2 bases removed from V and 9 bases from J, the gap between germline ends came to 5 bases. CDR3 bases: TGTGCCAGCAGTGAATTCGGTGAGCAGTTCTTC. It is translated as CASSEFGEQFF.

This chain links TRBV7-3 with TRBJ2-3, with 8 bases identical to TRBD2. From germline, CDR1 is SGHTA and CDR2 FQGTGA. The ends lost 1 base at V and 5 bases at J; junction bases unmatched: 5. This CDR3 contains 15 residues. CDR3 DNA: TGTGCCAGCAGCTTAATGGCAAGCGGGGGAGATACGCAGTATTTT. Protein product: CASSLMASGGDTQYF.

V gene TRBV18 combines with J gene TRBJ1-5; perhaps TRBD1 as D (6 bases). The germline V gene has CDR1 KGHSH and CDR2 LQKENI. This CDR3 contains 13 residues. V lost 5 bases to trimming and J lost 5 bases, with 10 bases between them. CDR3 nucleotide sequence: TGTGCCAGCTCAAGGGGGATTGATCAGCCCCAGCATTTT. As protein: CASSRGIDQPQHF.

The CDR3: CASSRLAGGYDEQFF. The CDR3, as DNA: TGTGCCAGCAGTAGACTAGCGGGGGGGTATGATGAGCAGTTCTTC. The chain links TRBV6-5 to TRBJ2-1; 14 bases are shared with TRBD2. V shed 5 bases and J 8 bases; nucleotides not matched to a gene: 5. Germline lookup yields CDR1 MNHEY and CDR2 SVGAGI. CDR3 length equals 15 residues.

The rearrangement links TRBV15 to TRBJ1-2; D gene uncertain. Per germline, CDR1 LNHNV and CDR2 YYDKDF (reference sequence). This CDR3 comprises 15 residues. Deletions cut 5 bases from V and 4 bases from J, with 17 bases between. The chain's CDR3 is CATSRTDGDFYGYTF. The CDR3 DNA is TGTGCCACCAGCCGAACGGACGGGGATTTCTATGGCTACACCTTC.

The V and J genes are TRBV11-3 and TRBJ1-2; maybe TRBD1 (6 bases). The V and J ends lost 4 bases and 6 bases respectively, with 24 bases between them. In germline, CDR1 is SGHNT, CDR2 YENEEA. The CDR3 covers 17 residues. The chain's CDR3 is CASSYRGSTGWGNGYTF. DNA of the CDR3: TGTGCCAGCAGCTACCGGGGGTCGACAGGATGGGGGAATGGCTACACCTTC. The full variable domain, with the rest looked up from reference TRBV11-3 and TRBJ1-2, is EAGVVQSPRYKIIEKKQPVAFWCNPISGHNTLYWYLQNLGQGPELLIRYENEEAVDDSQLPKDRFSAERLKGVDSTLKIQPAELGDSAVYLCASSYRGSTGWGNGYTFGSGTRLTVV.

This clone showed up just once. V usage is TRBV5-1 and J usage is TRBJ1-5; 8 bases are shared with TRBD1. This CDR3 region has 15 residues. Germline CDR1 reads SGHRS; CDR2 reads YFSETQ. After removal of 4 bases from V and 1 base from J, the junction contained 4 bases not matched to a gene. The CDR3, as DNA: TGCGCCAGCAGCCCGCGGACAGGGAGCAATCAGCCCCAGCATTTT. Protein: CASSPRTGSNQPQHF.

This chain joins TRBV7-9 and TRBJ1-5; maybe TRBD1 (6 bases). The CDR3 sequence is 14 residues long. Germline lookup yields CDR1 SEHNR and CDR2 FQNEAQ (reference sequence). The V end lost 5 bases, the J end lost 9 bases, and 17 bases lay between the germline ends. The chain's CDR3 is CASSNVGHSSPQHF. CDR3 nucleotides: TGTGCCAGCAGCAACGTGGGACACTCGTCGCCCCAGCATTTT.

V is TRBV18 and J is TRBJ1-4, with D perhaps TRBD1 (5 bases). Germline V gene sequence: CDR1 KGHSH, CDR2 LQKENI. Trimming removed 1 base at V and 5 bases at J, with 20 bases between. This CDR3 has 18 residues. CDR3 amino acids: CASSPQKGTAKLNEKLFF. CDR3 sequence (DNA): TGTGCCAGCTCACCACAAAAGGGGACGGCTAAACTAAATGAAAAACTGTTTTTT.

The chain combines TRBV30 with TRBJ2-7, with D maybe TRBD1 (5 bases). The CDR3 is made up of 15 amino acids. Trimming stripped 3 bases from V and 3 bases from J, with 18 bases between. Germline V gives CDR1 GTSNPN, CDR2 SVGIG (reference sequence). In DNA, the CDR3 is TGTGCCTGGAGAGACAGAGATAAAGCTATCTACGAGCAGTACTTC. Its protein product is CAWRDRDKAIYEQYF.

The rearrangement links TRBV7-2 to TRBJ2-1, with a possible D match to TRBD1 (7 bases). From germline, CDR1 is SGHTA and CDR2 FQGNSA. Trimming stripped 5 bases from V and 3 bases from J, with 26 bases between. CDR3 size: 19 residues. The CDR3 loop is CASSPVGGKVPGGYNEQFF. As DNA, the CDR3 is TGTGCCAGCAGCCCTGTGGGGGGCAAGGTCCCAGGGGGCTACAATGAGCAGTTCTTC. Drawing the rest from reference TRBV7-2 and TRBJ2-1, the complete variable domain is GAGVSQSPSNKVTEKGKDVELRCDPISGHTALYWYRQSLGQGLEFLIYFQGNSAPDKSGLPSDRFSAERTGGSVSTLTIQRTQQEDSAVYLCASSPVGGKVPGGYNEQFFGPGTRLTVL.

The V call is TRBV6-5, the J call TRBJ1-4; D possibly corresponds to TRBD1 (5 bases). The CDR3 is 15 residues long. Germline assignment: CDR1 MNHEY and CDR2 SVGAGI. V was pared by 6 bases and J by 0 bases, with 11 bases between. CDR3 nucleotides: TGTGCCAGCAGGCGAGACAGCGCAACTAATGAAAAACTGTTTTTT. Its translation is CASRRDSATNEKLFF.

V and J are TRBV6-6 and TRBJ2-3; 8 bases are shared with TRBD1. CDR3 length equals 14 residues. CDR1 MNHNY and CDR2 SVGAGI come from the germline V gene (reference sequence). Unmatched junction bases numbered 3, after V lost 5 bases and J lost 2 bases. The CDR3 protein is CASSRDRNTDTQYF. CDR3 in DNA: TGTGCCAGCAGTAGGGACAGGAACACAGATACGCAGTATTTT.